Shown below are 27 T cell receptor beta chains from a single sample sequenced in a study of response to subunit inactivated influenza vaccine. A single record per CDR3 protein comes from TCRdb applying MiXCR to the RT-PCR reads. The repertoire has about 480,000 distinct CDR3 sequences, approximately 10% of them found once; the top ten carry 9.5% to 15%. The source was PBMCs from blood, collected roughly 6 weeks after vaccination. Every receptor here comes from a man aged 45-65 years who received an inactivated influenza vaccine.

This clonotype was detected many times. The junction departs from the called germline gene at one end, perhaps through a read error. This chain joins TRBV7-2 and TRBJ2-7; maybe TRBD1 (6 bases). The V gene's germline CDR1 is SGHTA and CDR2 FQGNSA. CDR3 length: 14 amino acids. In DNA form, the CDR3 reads TGCGCCAGCAGCTCGGACAGATCCTCCTACGAGCAGTACTTC. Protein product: CASSSDRSSYEQYF.

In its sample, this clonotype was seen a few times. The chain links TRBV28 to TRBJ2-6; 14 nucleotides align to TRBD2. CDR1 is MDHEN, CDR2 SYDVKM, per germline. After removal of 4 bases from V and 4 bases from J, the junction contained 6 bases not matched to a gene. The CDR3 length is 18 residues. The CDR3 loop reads CASSSTSGRAIGANVLTF. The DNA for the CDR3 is TGTGCCAGCAGTTCGACTAGCGGGAGGGCCATAGGGGCCAACGTCCTGACTTTC.

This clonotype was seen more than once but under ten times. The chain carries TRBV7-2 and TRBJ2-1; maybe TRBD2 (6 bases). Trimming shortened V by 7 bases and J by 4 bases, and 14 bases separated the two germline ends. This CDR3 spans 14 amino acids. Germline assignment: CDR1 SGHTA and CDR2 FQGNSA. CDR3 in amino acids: CASTTSSRYNEQFF. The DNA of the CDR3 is TGTGCCAGCACCACTAGCTCTAGGTACAATGAGCAGTTCTTC.

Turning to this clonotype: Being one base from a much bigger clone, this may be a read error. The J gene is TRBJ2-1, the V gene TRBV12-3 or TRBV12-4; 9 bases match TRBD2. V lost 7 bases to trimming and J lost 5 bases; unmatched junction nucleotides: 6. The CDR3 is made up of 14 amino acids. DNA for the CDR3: TGTGCCAGCATTTGGCGACTAGCGGACAATGAGCAGTTCTTC. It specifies CASIWRLADNEQFF.

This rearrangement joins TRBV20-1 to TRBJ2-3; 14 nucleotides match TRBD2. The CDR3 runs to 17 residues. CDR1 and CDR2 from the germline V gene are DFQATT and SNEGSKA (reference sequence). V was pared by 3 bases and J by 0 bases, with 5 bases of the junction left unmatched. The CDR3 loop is CSASGGLAGGSTDTQYF. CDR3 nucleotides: TGCAGTGCTAGTGGTGGACTAGCGGGGGGAAGCACAGATACGCAGTATTTT.

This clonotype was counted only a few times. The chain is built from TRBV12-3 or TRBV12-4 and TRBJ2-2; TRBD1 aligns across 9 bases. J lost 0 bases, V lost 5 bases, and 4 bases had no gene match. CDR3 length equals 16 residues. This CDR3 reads CASSPRQGANTGELFF. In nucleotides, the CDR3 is TGTGCCAGCAGTCCCAGACAGGGGGCGAACACCGGGGAGCTGTTTTTT.

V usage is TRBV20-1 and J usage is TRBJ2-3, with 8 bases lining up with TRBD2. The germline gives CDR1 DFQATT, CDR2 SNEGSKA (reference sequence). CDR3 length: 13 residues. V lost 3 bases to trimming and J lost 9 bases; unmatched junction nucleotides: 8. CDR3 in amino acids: CSASRESGGTQYF. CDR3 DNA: TGCAGTGCTAGCCGCGAAAGCGGGGGAACGCAGTATTTT.

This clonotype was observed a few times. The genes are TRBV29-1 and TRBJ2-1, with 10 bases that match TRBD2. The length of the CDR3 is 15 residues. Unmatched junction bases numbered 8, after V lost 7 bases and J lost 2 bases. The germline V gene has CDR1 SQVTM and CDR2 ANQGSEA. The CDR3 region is CSGGTGTSAYNEQFF. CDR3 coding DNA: TGCAGCGGAGGAACCGGGACTAGCGCCTACAATGAGCAGTTCTTC.

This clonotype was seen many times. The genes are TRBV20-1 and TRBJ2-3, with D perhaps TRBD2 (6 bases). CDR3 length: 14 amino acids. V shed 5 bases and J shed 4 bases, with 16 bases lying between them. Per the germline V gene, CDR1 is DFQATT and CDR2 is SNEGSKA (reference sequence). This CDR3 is CSALRRDGSDTQYF. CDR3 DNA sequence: TGCAGTGCTTTGAGGCGGGATGGCTCAGATACGCAGTATTTT.

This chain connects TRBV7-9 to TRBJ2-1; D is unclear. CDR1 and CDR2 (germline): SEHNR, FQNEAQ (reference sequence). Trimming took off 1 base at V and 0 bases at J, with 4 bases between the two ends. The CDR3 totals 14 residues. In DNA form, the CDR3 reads TGTGCCAGCAGCTTAGAGGGCTCCTACAATGAGCAGTTCTTC. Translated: CASSLEGSYNEQFF.

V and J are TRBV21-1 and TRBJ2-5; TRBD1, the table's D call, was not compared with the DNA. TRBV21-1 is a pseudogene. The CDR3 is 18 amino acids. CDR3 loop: CASSSISGTGGSGETQYF. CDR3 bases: TGTGCCAGCAGCTCCATCTCGGGGACAGGGGGCAGTGGAGAGACCCAGTACTTC.

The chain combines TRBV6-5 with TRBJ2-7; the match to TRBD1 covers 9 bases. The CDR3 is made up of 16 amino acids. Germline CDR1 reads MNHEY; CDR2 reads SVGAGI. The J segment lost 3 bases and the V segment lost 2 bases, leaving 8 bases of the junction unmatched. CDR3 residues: CASSYPLGTGLYEQYF. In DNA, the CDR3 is TGTGCCAGCAGTTACCCCCTCGGGACAGGGCTCTACGAGCAGTACTTC.

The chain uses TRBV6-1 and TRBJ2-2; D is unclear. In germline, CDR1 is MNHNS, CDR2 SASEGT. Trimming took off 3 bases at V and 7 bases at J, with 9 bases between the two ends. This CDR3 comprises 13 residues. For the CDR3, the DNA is TGTGCCAGCAGTGAGGTACCCGGCGGGGAGCTGTTTTTT. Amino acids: CASSEVPGGELFF.

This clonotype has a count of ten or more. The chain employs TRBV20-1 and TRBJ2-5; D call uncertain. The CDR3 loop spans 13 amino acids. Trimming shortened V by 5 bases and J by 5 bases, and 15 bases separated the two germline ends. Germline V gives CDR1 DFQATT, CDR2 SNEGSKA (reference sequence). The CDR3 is CSAFHYQYETQYF. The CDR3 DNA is TGCAGTGCTTTTCACTACCAATACGAGACCCAGTACTTC.

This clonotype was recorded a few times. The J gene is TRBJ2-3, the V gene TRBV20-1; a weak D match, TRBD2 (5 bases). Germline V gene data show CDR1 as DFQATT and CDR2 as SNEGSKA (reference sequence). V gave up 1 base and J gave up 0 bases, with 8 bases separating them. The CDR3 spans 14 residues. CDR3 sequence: CSARVATSTDTQYF. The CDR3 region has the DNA TGCAGTGCTAGAGTAGCGACTAGCACAGATACGCAGTATTTT.

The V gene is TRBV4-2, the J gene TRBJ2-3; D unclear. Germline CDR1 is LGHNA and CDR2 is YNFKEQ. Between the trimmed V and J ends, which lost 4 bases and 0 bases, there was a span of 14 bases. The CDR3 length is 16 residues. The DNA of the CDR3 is TGTGCCAGCAGCCGCCCCGGCCTTGACAGCACAGATACGCAGTATTTT. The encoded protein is CASSRPGLDSTDTQYF.

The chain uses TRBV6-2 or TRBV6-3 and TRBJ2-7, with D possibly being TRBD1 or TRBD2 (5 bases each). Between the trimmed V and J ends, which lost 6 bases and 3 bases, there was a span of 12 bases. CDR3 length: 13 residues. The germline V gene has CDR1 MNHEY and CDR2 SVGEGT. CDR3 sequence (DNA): TGTGCCAGCAGGCCCGGGGCAGGCTACGAGCAGTACTTC. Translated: CASRPGAGYEQYF.

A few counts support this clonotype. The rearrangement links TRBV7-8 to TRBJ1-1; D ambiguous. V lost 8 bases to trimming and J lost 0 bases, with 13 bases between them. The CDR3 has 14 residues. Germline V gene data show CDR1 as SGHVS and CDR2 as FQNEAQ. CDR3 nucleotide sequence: TGTGCCAGCGGTCACCGGAACCTGAACACTGAAGCTTTCTTT. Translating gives CASGHRNLNTEAFF.

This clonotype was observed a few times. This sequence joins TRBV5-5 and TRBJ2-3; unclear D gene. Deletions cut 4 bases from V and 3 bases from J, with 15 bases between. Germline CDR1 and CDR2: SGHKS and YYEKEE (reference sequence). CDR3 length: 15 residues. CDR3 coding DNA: TGTGCCAGCAGCCGGGTCCCTGGTGGAACAGATACGCAGTATTTT. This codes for CASSRVPGGTDTQYF.

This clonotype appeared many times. The CDR3 here is CASSAWRADTQYF. DNA of the CDR3: TGTGCCAGCAGCGCATGGAGGGCAGATACGCAGTATTTT. The chain is built from TRBV11-2 and TRBJ2-3, with D possibly matching TRBD2 (6 bases). The germline gives CDR1 SGHAT, CDR2 FQNNGV. V lost 5 bases, J lost 4 bases, and 10 bases lay in between. The CDR3 consists of 13 residues.

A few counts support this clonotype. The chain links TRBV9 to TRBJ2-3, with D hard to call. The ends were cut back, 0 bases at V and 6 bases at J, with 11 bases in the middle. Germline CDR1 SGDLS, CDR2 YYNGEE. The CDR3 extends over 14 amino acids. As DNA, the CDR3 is TGTGCCAGCAGCGTAGTGGATCCCCGGGATACGCAGTATTTT. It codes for CASSVVDPRDTQYF.

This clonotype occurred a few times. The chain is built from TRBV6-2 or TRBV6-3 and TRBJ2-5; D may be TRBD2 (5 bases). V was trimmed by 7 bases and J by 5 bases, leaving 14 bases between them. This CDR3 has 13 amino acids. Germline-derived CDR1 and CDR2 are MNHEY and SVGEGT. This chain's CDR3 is CASKEPRRETQYF. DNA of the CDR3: TGTGCCAGCAAAGAACCCCGGAGGGAGACCCAGTACTTC.

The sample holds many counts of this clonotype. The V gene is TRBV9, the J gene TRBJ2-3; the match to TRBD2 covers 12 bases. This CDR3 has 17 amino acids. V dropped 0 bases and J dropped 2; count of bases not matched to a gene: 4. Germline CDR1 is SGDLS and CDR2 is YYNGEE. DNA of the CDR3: TGTGCCAGCAGCGTAGCTGGACTAGCGGGGACCACAGATACGCAGTATTTT. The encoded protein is CASSVAGLAGTTDTQYF.

The CDR3 coding sequence is TGTGCCAGCAGTTACTTTCCTAGCGTGGAGACCCAGTACTTC. It specifies CASSYFPSVETQYF. J is TRBJ2-5 and V is TRBV6-2 or TRBV6-3, with a weak D call TRBD2 (6 bases). This CDR3 comprises 14 residues. Trimming shortened V by 1 base and J by 5 bases, and 11 bases separated the two germline ends. Germline lookup yields CDR1 MNHEY and CDR2 SVGEGT.

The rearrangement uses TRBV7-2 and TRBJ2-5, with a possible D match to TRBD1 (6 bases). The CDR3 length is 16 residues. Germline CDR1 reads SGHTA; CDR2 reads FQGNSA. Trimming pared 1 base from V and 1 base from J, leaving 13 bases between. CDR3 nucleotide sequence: TGTGCCAGCAGCTTAGTTTCGACAGGAGCCCAAGAGACCCAGTACTTC. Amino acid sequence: CASSLVSTGAQETQYF.

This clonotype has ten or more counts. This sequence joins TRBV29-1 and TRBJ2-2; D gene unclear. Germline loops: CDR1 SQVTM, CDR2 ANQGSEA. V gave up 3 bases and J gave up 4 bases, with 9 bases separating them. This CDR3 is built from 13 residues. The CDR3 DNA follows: TGCAGCGTTGAGGGCGGCACCACCGGGGAGCTGTTTTTT. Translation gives CSVEGGTTGELFF.

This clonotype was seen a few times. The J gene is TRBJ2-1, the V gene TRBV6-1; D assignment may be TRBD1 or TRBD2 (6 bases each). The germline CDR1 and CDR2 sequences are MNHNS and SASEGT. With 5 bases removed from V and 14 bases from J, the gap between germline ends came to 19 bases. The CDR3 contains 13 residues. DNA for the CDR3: TGTGCCAGCAGTCCACTGGGGGGCCGAAATGAGTTCTTC. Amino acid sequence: CASSPLGGRNEFF.